The 8 T cell receptor beta chains below come from one sample, sequenced in a study of blood T cells in healthy people across ages. A second PCR of roughly 7 to 11 cycles used a sample-barcoded 5' primer and a J-beta primer mix. TCRdb passed the 5' RACE reads through MiXCR, listing each CDR3 protein once. The sample has approximately 800,000 distinct CDR3 sequences, about 53% seen once. What was sequenced was blood. The receptors come from a man older than 75 in good health.

The chain is built from TRBV6-1 and TRBJ2-5, with 10 nucleotides matching TRBD2. Looked up from germline, CDR1 is MNHNS and CDR2 is SASEGT. This CDR3 is 17 amino acids long. J was trimmed by 5 bases and V by 4 bases; bases with no gene match: 13. For the CDR3, the DNA is TGTGCCAGCAGTGCACTACCGACTAGCGGGTTGCCCGAGACCCAGTACTTC. This encodes CASSALPTSGLPETQYF.

This clonotype was seen a few times. The V gene is TRBV7-9, the J gene TRBJ2-3; D unresolved. CDR1 SEHNR and CDR2 FQNEAQ come from the germline V gene (reference sequence). The CDR3 is 11 residues long. Trimming left V 7 bases short and J 2 bases short, with 4 bases between. The DNA of the CDR3 is TGTGCCAGCACGGCCACAGATACGCAGTATTTT. The encoded protein is CASTATDTQYF.

The chain links TRBV12-3 or TRBV12-4 to TRBJ2-7, with D unresolved. Trimming took 2 bases from V and 0 from J, leaving 11 bases between them. CDR3 length: 15 residues. CDR3: CASSLSGIVSYEQYF. In nucleotides, the CDR3 is TGTGCCAGCAGTTTATCCGGTATCGTCTCCTACGAGCAGTACTTC.

With respect to this clonotype: Given a much more abundant clone one base away, this may be a read error. The V and J genes are TRBV2 and TRBJ2-3, with unresolved D. The CDR3 extends over 15 amino acids. Trimming took 2 bases from V and 2 from J, leaving 11 bases between them. Germline V gene data show CDR1 as SNHLY and CDR2 as FYNNEI. The CDR3 nucleotides are TGTGCCAGCAGTGAAAGGTATCCCATCACAGATACGCAGTATTTT. Its protein is CASSERYPITDTQYF.

CDR3 residues: CASSPVGLAVKERYAYF. The CDR3 DNA is TGCGCCAGCAGCCCTGTGGGACTAGCGGTGAAAGAGAGATACGCGTATTTT. The chain joins TRBV4-1 to TRBJ2-3; TRBD2 matches at 11 bases. Germline V gene sequence: CDR1 MGHRA, CDR2 YSYEKL. The junction had 20 bases not matched to a gene; V was cut back by 4 bases and J by 14 bases. The CDR3 consists of 17 residues.

This clonotype came up a few times. V and J are TRBV28 and TRBJ2-1; weak D call: TRBD2 (6 bases). Germline CDR1 MDHEN, CDR2 SYDVKM. The CDR3 has 16 amino acids. V was shortened by 5 bases and J by 9 bases, with 23 bases between the two germline ends. The chain's CDR3 is CASSNSDRGGRSEQFF. The CDR3 nucleotides are TGTGCCAGCAGTAATTCGGATAGGGGAGGACGCAGTGAGCAGTTCTTC.

The rearrangement uses TRBV24-1 and TRBJ2-6, with 7 bases fitting TRBD2. The germline CDR1 and CDR2 sequences are KGHDR and SFDVKD. V was pared by 4 bases and J by 0 bases, with 8 bases of the junction left unmatched. There are 18 residues in the CDR3. The CDR3 loop is CATSDRRGEFSGANVLTF. In nucleotides, the CDR3 is TGTGCCACCAGTGACCGCCGGGGGGAGTTCTCTGGGGCCAACGTCCTGACTTTC.

This chain connects TRBV9 to TRBJ2-7, with D perhaps matching TRBD1 (6 bases). The CDR3 spans 16 residues. Germline V lookup: CDR1 SGDLS, CDR2 YYNGEE. Trimming left V 0 bases short and J 4 bases short, with 17 bases between. CDR3 nucleotide sequence: TGTGCCAGCAGCGTAGAATCTCGGACAGTGGGTTACGAGCAGTACTTC. It specifies CASSVESRTVGYEQYF.